Detailed here is one TCR beta chain. Many counts were recorded for this clonotype. Its antigen specificity is not known. The record has no base qualities; no much larger clone is one base away. The CDR3 holds 15 amino acids from the cysteine to the phenylalanine. Solely the CDR3 DNA is kept, with 45 bases framed from the first base. Trimming removed 1 base from V and 2 bases from J, leaving 6 bases between the germline ends. CDR1 and CDR2, looked up from the germline V gene, are SGHTA and FQGNSA. This entry belongs to a study of human T cells and chemical hapten exposure (TCRdb year 2021). A note on the overall study: For sensitization, 2% DPC in acetone was applied to a roughly 2 cm by roughly 2 cm area of upper inner arm skin. Libraries were pooled for sequencing, and variation in per-sample TCR yields was attributed mainly to small differences in library volumes within the pool. Throughout the roughly 25-week study period, patients were also given weekly therapeutic DPC doses on the scalp. Blood samples were taken from patients before sensitization (week 0) and then at 2, 6 and about 24 weeks after DPC sensitization. Patch testing on the upper back used Finn chambers containing 0.01% DPC, with scoring done after 6 days according to International Contact Dermatitis Research Group standards. Approximately 28 alopecia patients gave blood for TCR sequencing at one to four time points (pre-sensitization, 2, 6 and 24 weeks). The patient cohort, mostly female, included alopecia areata with under or over 50% scalp involvement, alopecia totalis and alopecia universalis. Peripheral blood TCR repertoire changes were tracked in vivo in alopecia patients during primary and secondary sensitization to the hapten diphenylcyclopropenone (DPC).

The time point label on this specimen signifies: patch test 3, about 24 weeks after DPC sensitization. Taken with the paper, the label for treatment or condition translates to: therapeutic diphenylcyclopropenone sensitization with weekly scalp DPC. At each patch-test visit, blood was drawn before the patch test was applied. Eligible patients were aged 18 to 70, diagnosed with alopecia, deemed suitable for DPC therapy, and excluded if pregnant. Total RNA was extracted from unfractionated whole blood collected in Tempus Blood RNA tubes. The library was made by RACE. TCRdb lists the instrument as NextSeq 500. During library preparation, unique molecular identifiers were attached to individual cDNA molecules so that TCRs could be counted quantitatively and reproducibly. Both TCR alpha and TCR beta chains were sequenced from each blood RNA sample. The original pipeline was this. The median number of TCRs per sample was approximately 96,000, ranging from roughly 20,000 to 700,000. V, J and CDR3 annotation of the TCR reads was performed with the Decombinator software suite. To make PS versus PT1 abundance plots, every sample was subsampled to the same number of TCRs (28,000). TCRs were defined as expanded if absent before sensitization and observed at least eight times at the 2-week time point. In-frame beta chains were kept once TCRdb had trimmed the public reads at Q25 with fastp and called clones with MiXCR. One record per CDR3 amino acid sequence lists the most common genes and DNA. The V and J calls shown here were made by TCRdb, not taken from the authors' results. For this sample there are some 79,000 distinct CDR3 sequences; 11% appear just once. About 3.5% of the sample belongs to the ten largest clones.

What the work shows at the level of the full study, not this receptor alone: Because all patients had alopecia, a presumed autoimmune disease, the immune response of the patients might differ from that of healthy individuals. Patch test score correlated positively with the number of PT1 expanded TCRs, reaching significance at thresholds 8, 16 and 32 but not at 4. Compared with pre-sensitization or healthy control sets, expanded TCRs formed significantly more large CDR3 similarity clusters, which is consistent with antigen-driven responses. DPC sensitization did not change how many TCRs were above 1 in 1000 frequency, and no evidence was found of alterations in global repertoire structure. After repeated subsampling, the strength of the expansion versus patch-test correlation and the threshold at which it became significant changed.

Recombination joined TRBV7-2 with TRBJ2-6; the D segment is perhaps TRBD1 or TRBD2, each sharing 5 matched bases. This receptor was obtained from a woman aged 45-65 years with alopecia areata. Some clones in this sample may be carry-over from other donors' samples. This specimen was whole blood, taken in connection with sensitization to the hapten diphenylcyclopropenone (DPC). For the CDR3, the sequence is CASSLGGAGANVLTF. The nucleotide sequence is TGTGCCAGCAGCTTAGGAGGGGCTGGGGCCAACGTCCTGACTTTC.